The clone carrying this T cell receptor (beta chain) has only a few counts. This entry is derived from a study of blood T cell repertoires in COVID-19. About the study: Sample material is recorded as cDNA or gDNA derived from T cells, B-cell-depleted T cells, or PBMCs.

The authors' processing: Researchers report that nucleated cell counts were estimated from reference gene primer amplification. Only in-frame clones appear in the TCRdb table, and some are missing; sequencing was by immunoSEQ multiplex PCR. That table is the source of V, J and clone size, and D and trimming were worked out from the DNA. Here the sample spans about 140,000 clones, 60% to 80% being singletons. Participants had their cohort set by participant-reported clinical history. The study counted Cohort 3 donors as recovered given two negative PCRs, clearance, or symptom resolution. The specimen sequenced was PBMCs or T cells enriched from blood (not recorded which). The clonotype originates from a woman aged 50 to 65 who had recovered from COVID-19.

In DNA form, the CDR3 reads TGCGCCAGCAGCCAGGACCCGACAGGGGGCTACAATGAGCAGTTCTTC. It specifies CASSQDPTGGYNEQFF. The V call is TRBV4-1, the J call TRBJ2-1, with 9 bases identical to TRBD1. Trimming took 3 bases from V and 3 from J; bases not matched to a gene: 6. The CDR3 contains 16 residues. Germline CDR1 reads MGHRA; CDR2 reads YSYEKL.